This TCR beta chain originates from a study of cytomegalovirus exposure and HLA in healthy donors. Worth noting for this clone: Antigen unknown. Other DNA sequences within the sample encode an identical CDR3.

Primers included in the PCR were 60 Vbeta and 13 Jbeta primers. The assay was immunoSEQ multiplex PCR, and TCRdb's table has in-frame clones only and misses some. The sample lists over 100,000 clones; 74% were seen once. CDR1 is SGHTA, CDR2 FQGNSA, per germline. Trimming removed 4 bases from V and 4 bases from J, with 19 bases in between. The CDR3 is made up of 16 amino acids. Healthy donors of bone marrow made up the group. Study-level points and caveats: According to the study, roughly 160 TCR beta chains were cytomegalovirus-associated. Published work reported that the classifier diagnosed cytomegalovirus status with high specificity and sensitivity. While the bulk of TCR sequences proved rare, some public TCRs turned up in many donors.

The sequencing sample was made of PBMCs. V and J are TRBV7-2 and TRBJ2-5; maybe TRBD1 (6 bases). This TCR came from a human donor in good health. CDR3 protein: CASSSGDRGGGETQYF. In DNA form, the CDR3 reads TGTGCCAGCAGCTCAGGGGACCGGGGCGGTGGAGAGACCCAGTACTTC.